The 3 T cell receptor beta chains given below trace back to one sample, sequenced in a study of cytomegalovirus exposure and HLA in healthy donors (dated by TCRdb to about 2017). Receptors were amplified or captured by the immunoSEQ multiplex PCR assay. As stored in TCRdb, this immuneACCESS dataset retains in-frame rearrangements with V and J assigned. A fraction of the clones does not appear; measured against another copy, unresolved V genes explain less than half of the discrepancy, and the remainder lacks a known reason. The sample records tens of thousands of clones, 80% to 90% of which are singletons. Over 1.5% of the sample comes from the top ten. The sample was PBMCs. These receptors were collected from a woman aged 18-30 years in good health and CMV-seronegative.

The chain combines TRBV19 with TRBJ2-2; 8 bases map to TRBD1. Germline V gene sequence: CDR1 LNHDA, CDR2 SQIVND (reference sequence). Trimming cost V 6 bases and J 1 base; bases outside gene matches: 7. The CDR3 is 16 residues long. The CDR3 bases are TGTGCCAGTAGCTGGGCGGACAGGGTGAACACCGGGGAGCTGTTTTTT. Translating it yields CASSWADRVNTGELFF.

This sequence joins TRBV10-3 and TRBJ2-3, with unresolved D. The V end was cut by 4 bases, the J end by 4 bases, with 3 bases between. The CDR3 consists of 11 residues. Looked up from germline, CDR1 is ENHRY and CDR2 is SYGVKD. This CDR3 is CAISAADTQYF. CDR3 in DNA: TGTGCCATCAGTGCGGCAGATACGCAGTATTTT.

The sample holds one count of this clone. The chain combines TRBV19 with TRBJ2-1; 12 bases agree with TRBD2. Germline lookup yields CDR1 LNHDA and CDR2 SQIVND (reference sequence). CDR3 length equals 15 residues. V was clipped by 7 bases and J by 5 bases; unmatched bases: 6. CDR3 bases: TGTGCCAGTATGCCTCGGACTAGCGGGAACAATGAGCAGTTCTTC. It specifies CASMPRTSGNNEQFF.